This TCR beta chain was profiled in a study of siplizumab effects on memory and regulatory T cells. The germline V gene has CDR1 MDHEN and CDR2 SYDVKM. Trimming left V 3 bases short and J 7 bases short, with 9 bases between. There are 12 residues in the CDR3. A remark on this clone: Antigen: not known.

Assay used: immunoSEQ multiplex PCR; TCRdb lists only in-frame clones, some missing. The sample lists 85,000 to 130,000 clones, around 95% occurring once. Study results and caveats: Naive T cells appeared more diverse than memory cells and seemed to be major alloresponse contributors. Mappable alloreactive CD4+ clones averaged around 69% Treg-derived with siplizumab versus 26.9% in controls. It was not possible to assign a naive or memory phenotype to roughly 80-95% of proliferating CD4+ or CD8+ clones.

The J gene is TRBJ1-1, the V gene TRBV28; D is ambiguous. The sequenced sample was Tregs sorted from blood. The receptor was derived from a human donor in good health. The CDR3 protein is CASSFSTDEAFF. The CDR3 nucleotides are TGTGCCAGCAGTTTTTCAACAGATGAAGCTTTCTTT.